The text below deals with one TCR beta chain. The data were taken from a study of cytomegalovirus exposure and HLA in healthy donors. The PCR was carried out with 60 Vbeta primers and 13 Jbeta primers. Generated by immunoSEQ multiplex PCR, the TCRdb table keeps only in-frame clones and is missing some. Among approximately 100,000 clones listed, over 60% were seen once. This CDR3 contains 12 residues. The germline CDR1 and CDR2 sequences are SGHTA and FQGNSA. Trimming pared 0 bases from V and 16 bases from J, leaving 13 bases between. This chain links TRBV7-2 with TRBJ2-1; weak D call: TRBD2 (6 bases). Sample: PBMCs. The receptor was isolated from a female donor in good health and CMV-seronegative. The CDR3 DNA follows: TGTGCCAGCAGCTTAGCTACCGGGGGAAAATTCTTC. It is translated as CASSLATGGKFF. The complete variable domain, with remaining parts taken from reference TRBV7-2 and TRBJ2-1, reads GAGVSQSPSNKVTEKGKDVELRCDPISGHTALYWYRQSLGQGLEFLIYFQGNSAPDKSGLPSDRFSAERTGGSVSTLTIQRTQQEDSAVYLCASSLATGGKFFGPGTRLTVL.